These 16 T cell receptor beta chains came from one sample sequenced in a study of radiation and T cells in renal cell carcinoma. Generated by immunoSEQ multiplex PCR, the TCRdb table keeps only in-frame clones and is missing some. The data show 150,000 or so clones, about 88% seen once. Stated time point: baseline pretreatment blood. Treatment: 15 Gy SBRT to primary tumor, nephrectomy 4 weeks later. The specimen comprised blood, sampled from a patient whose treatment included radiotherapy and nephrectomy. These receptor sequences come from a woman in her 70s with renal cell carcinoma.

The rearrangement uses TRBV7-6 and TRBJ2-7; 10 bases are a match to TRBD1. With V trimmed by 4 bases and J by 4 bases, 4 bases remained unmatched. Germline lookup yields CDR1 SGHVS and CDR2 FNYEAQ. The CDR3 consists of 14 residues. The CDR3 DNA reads TGTGCCAGCAGCTCGACAGGGGGCCGGTACGAGCAGTACTTC. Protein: CASSSTGGRYEQYF.

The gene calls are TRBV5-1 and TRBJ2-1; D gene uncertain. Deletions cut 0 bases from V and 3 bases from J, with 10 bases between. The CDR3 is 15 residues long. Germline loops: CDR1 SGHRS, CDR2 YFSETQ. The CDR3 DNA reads TGCGCCAGCAGCTTGGTGTTAGATGGCTACAATGAGCAGTTCTTC. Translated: CASSLVLDGYNEQFF.

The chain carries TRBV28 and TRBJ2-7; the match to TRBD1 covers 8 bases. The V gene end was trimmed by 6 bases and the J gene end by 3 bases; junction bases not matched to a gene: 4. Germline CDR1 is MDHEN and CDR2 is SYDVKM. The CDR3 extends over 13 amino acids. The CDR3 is CASRQGGRYEQYF. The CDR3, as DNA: TGTGCCAGCAGACAGGGGGGACGCTACGAGCAGTACTTC.

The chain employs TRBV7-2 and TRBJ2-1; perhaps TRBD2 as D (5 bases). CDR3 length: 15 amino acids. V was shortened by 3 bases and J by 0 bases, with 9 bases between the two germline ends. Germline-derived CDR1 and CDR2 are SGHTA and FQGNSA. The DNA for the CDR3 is TGTGCCAGCAGCTTGAGTGGGAGCTCCTACAATGAGCAGTTCTTC. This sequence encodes CASSLSGSSYNEQFF.

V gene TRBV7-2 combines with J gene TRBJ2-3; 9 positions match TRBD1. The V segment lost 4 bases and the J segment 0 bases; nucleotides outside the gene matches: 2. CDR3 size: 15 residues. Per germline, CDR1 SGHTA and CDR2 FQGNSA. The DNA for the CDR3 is TGTGCCAGCAGCTACAGGGGGCGTAGCACAGATACGCAGTATTTT. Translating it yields CASSYRGRSTDTQYF.

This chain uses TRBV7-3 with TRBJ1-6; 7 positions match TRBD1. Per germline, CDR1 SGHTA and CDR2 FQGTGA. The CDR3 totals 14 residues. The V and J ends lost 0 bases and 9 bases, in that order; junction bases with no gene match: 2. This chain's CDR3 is CASSLTGGGSPLHF. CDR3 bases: TGTGCCAGCAGCTTAACAGGGGGCGGTTCACCCCTCCACTTT.

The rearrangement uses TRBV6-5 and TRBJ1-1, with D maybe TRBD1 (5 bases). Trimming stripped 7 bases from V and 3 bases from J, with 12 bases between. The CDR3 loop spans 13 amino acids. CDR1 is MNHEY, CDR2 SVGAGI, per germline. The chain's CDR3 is CASNPGPYTEAFF. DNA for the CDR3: TGTGCCAGCAACCCGGGACCATACACTGAAGCTTTCTTT.

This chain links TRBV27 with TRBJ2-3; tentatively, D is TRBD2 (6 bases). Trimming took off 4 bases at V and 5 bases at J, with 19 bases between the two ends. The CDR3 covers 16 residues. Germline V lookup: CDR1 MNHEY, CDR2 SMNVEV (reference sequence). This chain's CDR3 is CASSYFGGTSGDTQYF. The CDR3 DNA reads TGTGCCAGCAGTTATTTCGGGGGAACCTCCGGAGATACGCAGTATTTT.

CDR3 coding DNA: TGTGCCAGCAGCCCGGTAGAGATGGGCACAGATACGCAGTATTTT. Amino acid sequence: CASSPVEMGTDTQYF. The genes are TRBV7-3 and TRBJ2-3; D gene unclear. Between the trimmed V and J ends, which lost 5 bases and 1 base, there was a span of 13 bases. Germline-derived CDR1 and CDR2 are SGHTA and FQGTGA. The CDR3 is 15 amino acids.

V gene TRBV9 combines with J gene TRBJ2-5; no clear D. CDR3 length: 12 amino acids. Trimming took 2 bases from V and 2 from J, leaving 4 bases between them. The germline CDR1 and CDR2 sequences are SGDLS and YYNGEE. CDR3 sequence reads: CASSVAQETQYF. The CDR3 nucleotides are TGTGCCAGCAGCGTGGCTCAAGAGACCCAGTACTTC.

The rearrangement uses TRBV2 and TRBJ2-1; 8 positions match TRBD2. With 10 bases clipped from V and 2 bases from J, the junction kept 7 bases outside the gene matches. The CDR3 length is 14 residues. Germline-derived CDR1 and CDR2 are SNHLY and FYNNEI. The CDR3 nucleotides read TGTGCCATTGTCCGGGGGGGCCCCTACAATGAGCAGTTCTTC. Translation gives CAIVRGGPYNEQFF.

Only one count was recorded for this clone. CDR3 protein: CASSPGRLNYGYTF. The CDR3 nucleotides read TGTGCCAGCAGCCCGGGACGGCTCAACTATGGCTACACCTTC. The gene calls are TRBV28 and TRBJ1-2; weak D call: TRBD1 (5 bases). There are 14 residues in the CDR3. Looked up from germline, CDR1 is MDHEN and CDR2 is SYDVKM. V lost 6 bases and J 2 bases, leaving 13 bases between the germline ends.

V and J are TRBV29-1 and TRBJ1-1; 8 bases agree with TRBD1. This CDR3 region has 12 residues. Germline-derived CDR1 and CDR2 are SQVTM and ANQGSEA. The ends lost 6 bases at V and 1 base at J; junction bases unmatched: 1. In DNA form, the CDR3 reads TGCAGCGTAGGGACAGGGAACACTGAAGCTTTCTTT. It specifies CSVGTGNTEAFF.

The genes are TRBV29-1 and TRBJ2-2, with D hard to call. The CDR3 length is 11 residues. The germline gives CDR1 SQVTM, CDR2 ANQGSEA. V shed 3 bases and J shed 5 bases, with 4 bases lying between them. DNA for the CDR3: TGCAGCGTTGACTGGACCGGGGAGCTGTTTTTT. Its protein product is CSVDWTGELFF.

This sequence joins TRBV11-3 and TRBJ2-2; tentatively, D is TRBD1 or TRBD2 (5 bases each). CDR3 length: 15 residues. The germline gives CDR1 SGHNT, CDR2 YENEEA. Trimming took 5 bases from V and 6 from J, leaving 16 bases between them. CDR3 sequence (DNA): TGTGCCAGCAGCCGTGGGGGAAAGGTGCCCGGGGAGCTGTTTTTT. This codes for CASSRGGKVPGELFF.

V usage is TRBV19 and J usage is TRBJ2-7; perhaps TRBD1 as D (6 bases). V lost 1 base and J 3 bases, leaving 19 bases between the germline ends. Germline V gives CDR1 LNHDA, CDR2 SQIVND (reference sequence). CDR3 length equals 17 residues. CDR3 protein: CASSIGKTQGSGYEQYF. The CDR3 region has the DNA TGTGCCAGTAGTATAGGGAAGACACAGGGTTCGGGCTACGAGCAGTACTTC.